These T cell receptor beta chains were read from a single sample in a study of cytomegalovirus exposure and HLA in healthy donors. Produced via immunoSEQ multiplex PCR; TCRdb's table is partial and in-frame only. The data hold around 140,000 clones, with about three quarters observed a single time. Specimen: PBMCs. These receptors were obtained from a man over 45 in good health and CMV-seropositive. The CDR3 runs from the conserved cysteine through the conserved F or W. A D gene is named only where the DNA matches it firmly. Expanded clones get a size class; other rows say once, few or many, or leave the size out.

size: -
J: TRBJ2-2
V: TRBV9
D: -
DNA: TGTGCCAGCAGCAGACAGACCACAAACACCGGGGAGCTGTTTTTT
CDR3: CASSRQTTNTGELFF

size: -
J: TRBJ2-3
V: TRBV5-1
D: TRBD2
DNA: TGCGCCAGCAGCGGGGTGGCTAGCGGGAGTCGGACAGATACGCAGTATTTT
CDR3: CASSGVASGSRTDTQYF

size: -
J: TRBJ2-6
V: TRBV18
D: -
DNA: TGTGCCAGCTCACAAATGAGTTTAGGGGCCGGGGCCAACGTCCTGACTTTC
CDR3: CASSQMSLGAGANVLTF

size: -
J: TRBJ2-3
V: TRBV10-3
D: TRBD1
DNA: TGTGCCATCAGCGGGGACAGATCCACAGATACGCAGTATTTT
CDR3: CAISGDRSTDTQYF

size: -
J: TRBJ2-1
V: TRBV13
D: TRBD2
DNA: TGTGCCAGCAGCTCCCCCTCGGTCAGGACTAGCGGGGTTGAGCAGTTCTTC
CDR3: CASSSPSVRTSGVEQFF

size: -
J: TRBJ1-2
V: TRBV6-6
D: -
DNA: TGTGCCAGCAGTTACTCGTCGGGTAGGGGCTACACCTTC
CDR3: CASSYSSGRGYTF

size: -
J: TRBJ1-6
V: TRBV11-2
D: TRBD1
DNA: TGTGCCAGCAGCTCCCACAGGGGAGTAGGGTCACCCCTCCACTTT
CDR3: CASSSHRGVGSPLHF

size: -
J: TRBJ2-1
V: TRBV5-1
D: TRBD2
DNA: TGCGCCAGCAGCTTGGTTCCGACTAGCGGATACAATGAGCAGTTCTTC
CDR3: CASSLVPTSGYNEQFF

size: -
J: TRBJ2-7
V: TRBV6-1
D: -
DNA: TGTGCCAGCACCGAAGCGGGGACAGGAGTTAACTACGAGCAGTACTTC
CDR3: CASTEAGTGVNYEQYF

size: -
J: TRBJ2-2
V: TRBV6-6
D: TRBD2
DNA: TGTGCCAGCAGTCCCCCCGGGGGGGCCGGGGAGCTGTTTTTT
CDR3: CASSPPGGAGELFF

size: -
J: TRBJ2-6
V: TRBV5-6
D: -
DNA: TGTGCCAGCAGCTTGGACTCCTCTGGGGCCAACGTCCTGACTTTC
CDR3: CASSLDSSGANVLTF

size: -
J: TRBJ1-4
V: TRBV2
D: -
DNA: TGTGCCAGCAGCCCCTATTTAGCAACTAATGAAAAACTGTTTTTT
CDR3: CASSPYLATNEKLFF

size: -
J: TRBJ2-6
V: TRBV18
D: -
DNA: TGTGCCAGCTCACCCTGGACGGTCGAGGGAGCTGGGGCCAACGTCCTGACTTTC
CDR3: CASSPWTVEGAGANVLTF

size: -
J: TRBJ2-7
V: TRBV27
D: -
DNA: TGTGCCAGCAGTTTATCCCCAGGGTTCGGGCGCGACGAGCAGTACTTC
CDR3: CASSLSPGFGRDEQYF

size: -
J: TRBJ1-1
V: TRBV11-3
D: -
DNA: TGTGCCAGCAGCCAGGTTATGAACACTGAAGCTTTCTTT
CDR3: CASSQVMNTEAFF

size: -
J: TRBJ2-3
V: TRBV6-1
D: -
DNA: TGTGCCAGCAGTGGGCGGGCAGCAGATACGCAGTATTTT
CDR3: CASSGRAADTQYF

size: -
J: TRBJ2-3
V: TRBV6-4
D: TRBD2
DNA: TGTGCCAGCAGTGAGTCAGCGGGAGGCGGGGATACGCAGTATTTT
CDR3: CASSESAGGGDTQYF

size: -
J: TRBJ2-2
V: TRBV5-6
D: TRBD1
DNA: TGTGCCAGCAGCTTCCGACAGGGCCGCGGGGAGCTGTTTTTT
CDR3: CASSFRQGRGELFF

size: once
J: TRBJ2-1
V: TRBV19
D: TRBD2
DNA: TGTGCCAGTAGTTCCCTAGCGGGAGGGCCTTACAATGAGCAGTTCTTC
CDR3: CASSSLAGGPYNEQFF

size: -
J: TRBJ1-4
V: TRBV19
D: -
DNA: TGTGCCAGTAGTTTCCGGGGGGCTGGTGAAAAACTGTTTTTT
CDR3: CASSFRGAGEKLFF

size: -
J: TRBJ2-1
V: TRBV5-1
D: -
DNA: TGCGCCAGCTCAGAAGGAGGATCCTACAATGAGCAGTTCTTC
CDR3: CASSEGGSYNEQFF

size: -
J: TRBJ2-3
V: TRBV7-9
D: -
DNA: TGTGCCAGCAGCTTAGCAAGGACATTTAGCACAGATACGCAGTATTTT
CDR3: CASSLARTFSTDTQYF

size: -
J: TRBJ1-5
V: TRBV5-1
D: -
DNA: TGCGCCAGCAGCTTGGAGGGGGTTAGCAATCAGCCCCAGCATTTT
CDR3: CASSLEGVSNQPQHF

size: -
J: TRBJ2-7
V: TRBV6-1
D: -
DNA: TGTGCCAGCAGGACAAGCTTGGACTACGAGCAGTACTTC
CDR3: CASRTSLDYEQYF